These 28 T cell receptor beta chains came from one sample sequenced in a study of PD-1 blockade in classical Hodgkin lymphoma (dated by TCRdb to 2018 to 2020). Library construction relied on the immunoSEQ multiplex PCR assay. TCRdb retrieved this table from immuneACCESS and kept in-frame rearrangements only. Not all clones are present; in checked studies, unresolved V genes account for under half, and no reason is known for the remainder. Across this sample there are just over 60,000 clones, with about 87% seen only once. Of the sample, around 12% is held by the ten largest clones. This specimen's time point label, per the study, means: cycle 1 day 1 (C1D1), immediately before nivolumab initiation. Every trial patient had relapsed after autologous stem cell transplantation, and cohorts A, B and C differed in prior brentuximab vedotin exposure. Here the sequenced sample was peripheral blood mononuclear cells (PBMCs), taken at baseline. The receptors stem from a human donor with classical Hodgkin lymphoma.

The chain uses TRBV30 and TRBJ2-3, with D uncertain. Germline assignment: CDR1 GTSNPN and CDR2 SVGIG (reference sequence). The CDR3 spans 11 residues. The germline V and J ends were trimmed by 8 bases and 0 bases, with 6 bases remaining between them. CDR3 bases: TGTGCCGGCCTCAGCACAGATACGCAGTATTTT. The encoded protein is CAGLSTDTQYF. The variable domain in full, with the rest retrieved from reference TRBV30 and TRBJ2-3, is SQTIHQWPATLVQPVGSPLSLECTVEGTSNPNLYWYRQAAGRGLQLLFYSVGIGQISSEVPQNLSASRPQDRQFILSSKKLLLSDSGFYLCAGLSTDTQYFGPGTRLTVL.

The CDR3 region is CASSTSGGSYEQYF. The CDR3 DNA reads TGTGCCAGCAGTACTAGCGGGGGCAGCTACGAGCAGTACTTC. V is TRBV7-3 and J is TRBJ2-7, with 11 bases lining up with TRBD2. CDR1 is SGHTA, CDR2 FQGTGA, per germline. Trimming took 6 bases from V and 3 from J; bases not matched to a gene: 4. The CDR3 length is 14 residues. Supplemented by reference TRBV7-3 and TRBJ2-7, the full variable domain reads GAGVSQTPSNKVTEKGKYVELRCDPISGHTALYWYRQSLGQGPEFLIYFQGTGAADDSGLPNDRFFAVRPEGSVSTLKIQRTERGDSAVYLCASSTSGGSYEQYFGPGTRLTVT.

This clone was detected only once. The chain joins TRBV19 to TRBJ2-1; 11 bases match TRBD1. J lost 0 bases, V lost 1 base, and 5 bases had no gene match. Germline lookup yields CDR1 LNHDA and CDR2 SQIVND (reference sequence). This CDR3 spans 18 amino acids. The CDR3 DNA sequence: TGTGCCAGTAGTATAGCGGGACAGGGGGTATACTCCTACAATGAGCAGTTCTTC. It codes for CASSIAGQGVYSYNEQFF.

The rearrangement links TRBV27 to TRBJ1-1; TRBD1 matches 7 bases. Germline V gives CDR1 MNHEY, CDR2 SMNVEV (reference sequence). There are 15 residues in the CDR3. V was pared by 3 bases and J by 4 bases, with 8 bases of the junction left unmatched. CDR3 region: CASSLTPQGGTEAFF. The DNA of the CDR3 is TGTGCCAGCAGTTTGACCCCTCAGGGGGGCACTGAAGCTTTCTTT.

DNA for the CDR3: TGTGCCAGCAGCTCAGCCGGCCTATACTCCTATAATTCACCCCTCCACTTT. This codes for CASSSAGLYSYNSPLHF. The chain uses TRBV11-2 and TRBJ1-6, with D unresolved. CDR1 is SGHAT, CDR2 FQNNGV, per germline. The CDR3 covers 17 residues. Trimming left V 4 bases short and J 0 bases short, with 13 bases between.

This rearrangement joins TRBV9 to TRBJ1-6, with D hard to call. With 4 bases removed from V and 10 bases from J, the gap between germline ends came to 15 bases. CDR1 is SGDLS and CDR2 is YYNGEE in the germline V gene. This CDR3 contains 14 residues. The CDR3 is CASSLLETRSPLHF. The CDR3 coding sequence is TGTGCCAGCAGCCTGTTGGAGACACGGTCACCCCTCCACTTT. Full variable domain (rest looked up from reference TRBV9 and TRBJ1-6): DSGVTQTPKHLITATGQRVTLRCSPRSGDLSVYWYQQSLDQGLQFLIQYYNGEERAKGNILERFSAQQFPDLHSELNLSSLELGDSALYFCASSLLETRSPLHFGNGTRLTVT.

The CDR3 is CASSRQGFSGESSYEQYF. The CDR3 nucleotides are TGTGCCAGCAGCAGACAGGGGTTTTCGGGGGAAAGCTCCTACGAGCAGTACTTC. V and J are TRBV13 and TRBJ2-7; 8 bases are a match to TRBD1. V was pared by 5 bases and J by 0 bases, with 15 bases of the junction left unmatched. Per germline, CDR1 PRHDT and CDR2 FYEKMQ (reference sequence). The length of the CDR3 is 18 residues.

The rearrangement uses TRBV5-1 and TRBJ1-1; the D gene is possibly TRBD1 (6 bases). The CDR3 consists of 13 residues. V was cut by 2 bases and J by 6 bases, with 11 bases left in between. CDR1 is SGHRS and CDR2 is YFSETQ in the germline V gene. The CDR3, as DNA: TGCGCCAGCAGCTTCAACAGGGACCCTGAAGCTTTCTTT. Protein sequence: CASSFNRDPEAFF. Using reference TRBV5-1 and TRBJ1-1 for the parts outside the CDR3, the full variable domain is KAGVTQTPRYLIKTRGQQVTLSCSPISGHRSVSWYQQTPGQGLQFLFEYFSETQRNKGNFPGRFSGRQFSNSRSEMNVSTLELGDSALYLCASSFNRDPEAFFGQGTRLTVV.

The chain employs TRBV19 and TRBJ2-5; 7 bases line up with TRBD1. Germline V gives CDR1 LNHDA, CDR2 SQIVND (reference sequence). The CDR3 has 14 residues. J was trimmed by 7 bases and V by 8 bases; bases with no gene match: 13. The CDR3 region has the DNA TGTGCCAGTTCCGGGACAGTCGCCATGGGGACCCAGTACTTC. The encoded protein is CASSGTVAMGTQYF.

The chain combines TRBV5-1 with TRBJ2-1; perhaps TRBD1 as D (6 bases). The CDR3 has 14 residues. Trimming removed 0 bases at V and 5 bases at J, with 9 bases between. Looked up from germline, CDR1 is SGHRS and CDR2 is YFSETQ. The CDR3 region is CASSLGQADNEQFF. CDR3 DNA sequence: TGCGCCAGCAGCTTGGGACAGGCGGACAATGAGCAGTTCTTC.

CDR3 in amino acids: CASSETQGTQETQYF. CDR3 nucleotides: TGTGCCAGCAGCGAAACCCAGGGGACCCAAGAGACCCAGTACTTC. The chain carries TRBV11-2 and TRBJ2-5; D is perhaps TRBD1 (6 bases). V was pared by 5 bases and J by 1 base, with 14 bases between. The CDR3 is made up of 15 amino acids. The germline gives CDR1 SGHAT, CDR2 FQNNGV.

The rearrangement links TRBV5-1 to TRBJ2-3, with a tentative D call TRBD1 (6 bases). V was clipped by 1 base and J by 0 bases, with 15 bases between them. Germline CDR1 SGHRS, CDR2 YFSETQ. The CDR3 contains 17 residues. Here the CDR3 DNA reads TGCGCCAGCAGCTTGTGGACAGCTAAATCTAGCACAGATACGCAGTATTTT. Protein: CASSLWTAKSSTDTQYF.

This clone was seen only a few times. This rearrangement joins TRBV7-2 to TRBJ2-5, with 9 bases matching TRBD2. From germline, CDR1 is SGHTA and CDR2 FQGNSA. V was clipped by 3 bases and J by 1 base; unmatched bases: 3. The CDR3 totals 15 residues. Here the CDR3 reads CASSLASGAQETQYF. For the CDR3, the DNA is TGTGCCAGCAGCTTGGCTAGCGGGGCCCAAGAGACCCAGTACTTC. Supplemented by reference TRBV7-2 and TRBJ2-5, the full variable domain reads GAGVSQSPSNKVTEKGKDVELRCDPISGHTALYWYRQSLGQGLEFLIYFQGNSAPDKSGLPSDRFSAERTGGSVSTLTIQRTQQEDSAVYLCASSLASGAQETQYFGPGTRLLVL.

The chain uses TRBV27 and TRBJ2-5, with 7 bases that match TRBD2. The J call may be faulty, since TRBJ2-7 better matches the DNA end. Germline V gene lookup returns CDR1 MNHEY and CDR2 SMNVEV (reference sequence). This CDR3 is built from 16 residues. CDR3 coding DNA: TGTGCCAGCAGTTTAAATCCGCCTAGCGGATCCTACGAGCAGTACTTC. This translates into CASSLNPPSGSYEQYF.

The V and J genes are TRBV11-3 and TRBJ2-6; D may be TRBD1 (6 bases). V lost 3 bases to trimming and J lost 1 base, with 7 bases between them. The CDR3 runs to 15 residues. Looked up from germline, CDR1 is SGHNT and CDR2 is YENEEA. CDR3 nucleotide sequence: TGTGCCAGCAGCTTGGACAGTTCTGGGGCCAACGTCCTGACTTTC. Translated, it gives CASSLDSSGANVLTF.

The J gene is TRBJ2-7, the V gene TRBV7-6, with 8 bases fitting TRBD1. Trimming at V came to 6 bases and at J to 2 bases, leaving 6 bases not matched to a gene. The germline V gene has CDR1 SGHVS and CDR2 FNYEAQ. This CDR3 spans 14 amino acids. CDR3 in DNA: TGTGCCAGCAGTTCCTTGGACAGGGCCTACGAGCAGTACTTC. It specifies CASSSLDRAYEQYF.

Here the CDR3 DNA reads TGTGCCATCAGTGACCCCCGGGGACATGAGCAGTTCTTC. Translated: CAISDPRGHEQFF. V is TRBV10-3 and J is TRBJ2-1; the D gene could be TRBD1 or TRBD2 (5 bases each). Deletions cut 3 bases from V and 8 bases from J, with 11 bases between. The V gene's germline CDR1 is ENHRY and CDR2 SYGVKD. The CDR3 is 13 residues long.

This clone came up a few times. The rearrangement joins TRBV6-1 to TRBJ2-7; 9 bases agree with TRBD1. This CDR3 has 15 amino acids. Germline lookup yields CDR1 MNHNS and CDR2 SASEGT. Trimming took 3 bases from V and 2 from J; bases not matched to a gene: 5. CDR3 in DNA: TGTGCCAGCAGTGAGCAAGACAGGGGGGCCTACGAGCAGTACTTC. This translates into CASSEQDRGAYEQYF.

This chain connects TRBV4-2 to TRBJ1-1, with 8 nucleotides matching TRBD1. CDR3 size: 18 residues. V was clipped by 3 bases and J by 3 bases; unmatched bases: 15. Germline assignment: CDR1 LGHNA and CDR2 YNFKEQ. The CDR3 DNA is TGTGCCAGCAGCCAGTCCTACGCAGGGGGCAGAGGGGACACTGAAGCTTTCTTT. It translates to CASSQSYAGGRGDTEAFF.

The DNA of the CDR3 is TGTGCCAGCAGCTCCGGGGCCGGAGCTTTCTTT. It encodes CASSSGAGAFF. This chain uses TRBV5-6 with TRBJ1-1, with D possibly TRBD1 on 5 matching bases. This CDR3 region has 11 residues. With 3 bases removed from V and 10 bases from J, the gap between germline ends came to 10 bases. CDR1 is SGHDT, CDR2 YYEEEE, per germline.

This clone appeared a few times. V is TRBV7-2 and J is TRBJ2-3; TRBD2 matches at 14 bases. V was clipped by 6 bases and J by 6 bases; unmatched bases: 5. In germline, CDR1 is SGHTA, CDR2 FQGNSA. The CDR3 is 15 residues long. The CDR3 DNA reads TGTGCCAGCAGACGACTAGCGGGGGGGCTGGATACGCAGTATTTT. As protein: CASRRLAGGLDTQYF. Based on the CDR3 plus reference TRBV7-2 and TRBJ2-3, the full variable domain is GAGVSQSPSNKVTEKGKDVELRCDPISGHTALYWYRQSLGQGLEFLIYFQGNSAPDKSGLPSDRFSAERTGGSVSTLTIQRTQQEDSAVYLCASRRLAGGLDTQYFGPGTRLTVL.

The rearrangement uses TRBV30 and TRBJ1-3; D not certain. Germline V lookup: CDR1 GTSNPN, CDR2 SVGIG (reference sequence). This CDR3 spans 15 amino acids. The V gene lost 0 bases and the J gene lost 0 bases, with 9 bases spanning the gap. CDR3 residues: CAWSVTRTSGNTIYF. The CDR3 bases are TGTGCCTGGAGTGTAACGCGGACCTCTGGAAACACCATATATTTT.

The chain is built from TRBV30 and TRBJ2-3, with D possibly being TRBD1 (5 bases). CDR1 GTSNPN and CDR2 SVGIG come from the germline V gene (reference sequence). The V end lost 4 bases, the J end lost 2 bases, and 19 bases lay between the germline ends. The CDR3 is made up of 16 amino acids. CDR3: CAWTNNGAGITDTQYF. The CDR3 bases are TGTGCCTGGACCAATAATGGGGCAGGGATCACAGATACGCAGTATTTT.

The chain carries TRBV27 and TRBJ2-7, with 11 positions matching TRBD2. V lost 5 bases, J lost 3 bases, and 12 bases stayed unmatched. The CDR3 length is 17 residues. CDR1 is MNHEY and CDR2 is SMNVEV in the germline V gene (reference sequence). CDR3 residues: CASSLLFLAGGFYEQYF. Here the CDR3 DNA reads TGTGCCAGCAGTCTCCTCTTTCTAGCGGGGGGTTTCTACGAGCAGTACTTC.

J is TRBJ2-1 and V is TRBV10-3; 7 bases agree with TRBD2. Germline V gene lookup returns CDR1 ENHRY and CDR2 SYGVKD. Trimming cost V 6 bases and J 2 bases; bases outside gene matches: 13. There are 17 residues in the CDR3. The CDR3: CAIRGAASGAPYNEQFF. In DNA, the CDR3 is TGTGCCATCAGGGGCGCGGCTAGCGGTGCCCCCTACAATGAGCAGTTCTTC.

The chain links TRBV4-3 to TRBJ2-4; D is unresolved. CDR3 size: 17 residues. Per the germline V gene, CDR1 is LGHNA and CDR2 is YSLEER. The germline V and J ends were trimmed by 0 bases and 0 bases, with 12 bases remaining between them. The CDR3 DNA reads as TGCGCCAGCAGCCAAGAGTTTGGAACACTAGCCAAAAACATTCAGTACTTC. Translated, it gives CASSQEFGTLAKNIQYF.

The J gene is TRBJ1-1, the V gene TRBV30, with D maybe TRBD1 (5 bases). With 2 bases removed from V and 2 bases from J, the gap between germline ends came to 9 bases. CDR3 length equals 13 residues. Germline CDR1 is GTSNPN and CDR2 is SVGIG (reference sequence). The CDR3 DNA sequence: TGTGCCTGGAGTTCTGACAGCAACACTGAAGCTTTCTTT. Translation gives CAWSSDSNTEAFF.

V and J are TRBV4-2 and TRBJ1-1; D ambiguous. Trimming removed 0 bases from V and 0 bases from J, with 11 bases in between. This CDR3 is built from 16 residues. The germline gives CDR1 LGHNA, CDR2 YNFKEQ. The CDR3 coding sequence is TGTGCCAGCAGCCAAGACATCCCTAACCTGAACACTGAAGCTTTCTTT. It translates to CASSQDIPNLNTEAFF.